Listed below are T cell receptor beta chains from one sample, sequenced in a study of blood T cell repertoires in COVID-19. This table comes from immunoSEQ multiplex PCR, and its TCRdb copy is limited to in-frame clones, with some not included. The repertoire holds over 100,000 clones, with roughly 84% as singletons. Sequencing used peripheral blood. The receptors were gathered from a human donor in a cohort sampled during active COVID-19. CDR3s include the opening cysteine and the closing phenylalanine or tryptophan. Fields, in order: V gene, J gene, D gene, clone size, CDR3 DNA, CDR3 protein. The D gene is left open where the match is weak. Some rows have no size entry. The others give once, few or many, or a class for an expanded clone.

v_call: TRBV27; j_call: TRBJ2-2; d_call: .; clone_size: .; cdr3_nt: TGTGCCAGCAGTTTGTGGACTAACACCGGGGAGCTGTTTTTT; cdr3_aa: CASSLWTNTGELFF
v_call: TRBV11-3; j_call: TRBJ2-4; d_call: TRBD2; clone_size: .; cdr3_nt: TGTGCCAGCAGCTGGAGCGGGGGTAGCGGCATTCAGTACTTC; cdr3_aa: CASSWSGGSGIQYF
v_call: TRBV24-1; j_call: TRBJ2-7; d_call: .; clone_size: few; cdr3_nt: TGTGCCACCAGTGACTACGACAGCTACGAGCAGTACTTC; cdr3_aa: CATSDYDSYEQYF
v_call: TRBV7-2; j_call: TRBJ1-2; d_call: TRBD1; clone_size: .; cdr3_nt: TGTGCCAGCAGCGGTCGGGACAGGGGTCGGGACACCTTC; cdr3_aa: CASSGRDRGRDTF
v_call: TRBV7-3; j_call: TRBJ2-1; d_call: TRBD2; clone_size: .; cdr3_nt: TGTGCCAGCAGCTTGGCGGGACTAGCGGCGAATGAGCAGTTCTTC; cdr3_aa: CASSLAGLAANEQFF
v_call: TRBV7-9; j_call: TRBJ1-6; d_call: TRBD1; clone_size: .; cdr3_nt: TGTGCCAGCAGTTCGGGACAGAGGAATTCACCCCTCCACTTT; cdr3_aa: CASSSGQRNSPLHF
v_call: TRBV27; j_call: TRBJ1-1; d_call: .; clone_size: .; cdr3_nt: TGTGCCAGCCGTTGGTTGGGGGCTATGAACACTGAAGCTTTCTTT; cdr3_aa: CASRWLGAMNTEAFF
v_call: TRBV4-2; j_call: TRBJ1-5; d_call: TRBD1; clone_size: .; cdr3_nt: TGTGCCAGCAGCCAAGACGGGACAGATAGCAATCAGCCCCAGCATTTT; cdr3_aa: CASSQDGTDSNQPQHF
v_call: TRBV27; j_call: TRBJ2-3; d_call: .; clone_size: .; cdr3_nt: TGTGCCAGCAGGGAGACGGAGAACACAGATACGCAGTATTTT; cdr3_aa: CASRETENTDTQYF
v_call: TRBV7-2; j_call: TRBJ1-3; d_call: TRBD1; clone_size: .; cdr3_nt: TGTGCCAGCAGCCGGAACAGGGGGCCTGCCTCTGGAAACACCATATATTTT; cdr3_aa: CASSRNRGPASGNTIYF
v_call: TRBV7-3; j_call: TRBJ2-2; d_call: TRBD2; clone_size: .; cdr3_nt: TGTGCCAGCAGCCCCGGGAGGCGGCGTAACACCGGGGAGCTGTTTTTT; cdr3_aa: CASSPGRRRNTGELFF
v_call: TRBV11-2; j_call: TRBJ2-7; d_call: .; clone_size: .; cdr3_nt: TGTGCCAGCAGCTTGGGACTGGACTACGAGCAGTACTTC; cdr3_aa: CASSLGLDYEQYF
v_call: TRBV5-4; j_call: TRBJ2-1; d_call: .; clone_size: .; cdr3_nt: TGTGCCAGCAGCTTGGGATCCACTCCCTCCTACAATGAGCAGTTCTTC; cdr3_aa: CASSLGSTPSYNEQFF
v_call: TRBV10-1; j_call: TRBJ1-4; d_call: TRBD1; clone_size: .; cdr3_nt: TGCGCCCGTCAACCGCGGGACAGATTCATACCAACTAATGAAAAACTGTTTTTT; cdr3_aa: CARQPRDRFIPTNEKLFF
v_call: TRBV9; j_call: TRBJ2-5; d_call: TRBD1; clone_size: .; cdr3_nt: TGTGCCAGCAGCACGGACAGGGGGAGGGAAGAGACCCAGTACTTC; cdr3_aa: CASSTDRGREETQYF
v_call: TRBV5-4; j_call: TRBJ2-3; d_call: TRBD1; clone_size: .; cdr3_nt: TGTGCCAGCAGCCGGGACAGGGAAGATACGCAGTATTTT; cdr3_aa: CASSRDREDTQYF
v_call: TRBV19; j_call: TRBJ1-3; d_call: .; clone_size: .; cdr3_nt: TGTGCCAGCCGAGGTCCTGATTCTGGAAACACCATATATTTT; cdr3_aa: CASRGPDSGNTIYF
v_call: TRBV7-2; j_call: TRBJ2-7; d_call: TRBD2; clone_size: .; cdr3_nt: TGTGCCAGCAGCTTACGAAGCGGGGGGGGATCCTACGAGCAGTACTTC; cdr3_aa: CASSLRSGGGSYEQYF
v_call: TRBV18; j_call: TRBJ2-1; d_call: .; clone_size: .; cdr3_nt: TGTGCCAGCTCACCGGACCTCGGGCGGGACGAGCAGTTCTTC; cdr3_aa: CASSPDLGRDEQFF
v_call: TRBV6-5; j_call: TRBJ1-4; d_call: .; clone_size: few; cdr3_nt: TGTGCCACCGCGGGGGCGGCTCGCGAAAAACTGTTTTTT; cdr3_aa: CATAGAAREKLFF
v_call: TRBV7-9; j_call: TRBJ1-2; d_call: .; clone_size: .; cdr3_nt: TGTGCCAGCAGCTTACCAGGGGCACTTTCTGGCTACACCTTC; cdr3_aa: CASSLPGALSGYTF
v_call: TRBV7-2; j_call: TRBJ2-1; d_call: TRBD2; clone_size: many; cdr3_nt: TGTGCCAGCAGCTTAGTGGGGGGGTACTACAATGAGCAGTTCTTC; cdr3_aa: CASSLVGGYYNEQFF
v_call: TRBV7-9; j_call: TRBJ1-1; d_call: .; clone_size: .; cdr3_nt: TGTGCCAGCAGCTTACAGTCAGACACTGAAGCTTTCTTT; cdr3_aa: CASSLQSDTEAFF
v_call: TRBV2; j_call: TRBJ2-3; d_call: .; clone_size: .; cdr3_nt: TGTGCCAGCACCCTTGGGGGCTATGTGGATACGCAGTATTTT; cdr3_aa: CASTLGGYVDTQYF
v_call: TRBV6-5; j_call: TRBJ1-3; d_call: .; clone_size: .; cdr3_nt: TGTGCCAGCCTGACACCGAACACCATATATTTT; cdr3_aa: CASLTPNTIYF
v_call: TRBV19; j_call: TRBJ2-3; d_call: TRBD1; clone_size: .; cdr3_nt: TGTGCCAGTAGGAAACAGGGGGCAACGAGAATAGATACGCAGTATTTT; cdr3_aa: CASRKQGATRIDTQYF
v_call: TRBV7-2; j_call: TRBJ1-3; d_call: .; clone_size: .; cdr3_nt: TGTGCCAGCAGCTCCCCGACAGTCTCTGGAAACACCATATATTTT; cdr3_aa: CASSSPTVSGNTIYF
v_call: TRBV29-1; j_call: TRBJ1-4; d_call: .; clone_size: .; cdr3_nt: TGCAGCGCATCCGGACAGTTCCATGAAAAACTGTTTTTT; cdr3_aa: CSASGQFHEKLFF
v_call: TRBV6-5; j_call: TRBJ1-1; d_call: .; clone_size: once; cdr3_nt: TGTGCCAGCAGGCGGGAGTCGCGGCAGCCCACTTTCTTT; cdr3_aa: CASRRESRQPTFF
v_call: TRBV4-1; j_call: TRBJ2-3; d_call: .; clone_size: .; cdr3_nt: TGCGCCAGCAGCCTCGAGGGCCCTCCAGATACGCAGTATTTT; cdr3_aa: CASSLEGPPDTQYF
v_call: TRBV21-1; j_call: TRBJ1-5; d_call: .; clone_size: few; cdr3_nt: TGTGCCAGCAGCAATGGAGAAAACAGGGCTAGCAATCAGCCCCAGCATTTT; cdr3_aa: CASSNGENRASNQPQHF
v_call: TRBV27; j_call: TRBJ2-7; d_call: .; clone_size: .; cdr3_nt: TGTGCCAGCAGTAAAATGGGGACTCTCTACGAGCAGTACTTC; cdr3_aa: CASSKMGTLYEQYF
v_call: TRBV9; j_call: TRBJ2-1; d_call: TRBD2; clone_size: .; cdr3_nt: TGTGCCAGCAGCCAAAGCGGGGGGCTCAATATGGAGCAGTTCTTC; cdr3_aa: CASSQSGGLNMEQFF
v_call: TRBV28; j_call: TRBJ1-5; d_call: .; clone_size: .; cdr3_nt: TGTGCCAGCAGTTCCCCGGGGTCCAATCAGCCCCAGCATTTT; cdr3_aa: CASSSPGSNQPQHF
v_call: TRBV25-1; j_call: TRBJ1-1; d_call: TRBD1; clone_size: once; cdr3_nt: TGTGCCAGCAGTGCTTTGACAGGGGGGACTGAAGCTTTCTTT; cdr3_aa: CASSALTGGTEAFF
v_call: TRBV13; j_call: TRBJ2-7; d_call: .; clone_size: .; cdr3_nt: TGTGCCAGCAGCTCTACCCTGGGGTTGGGGGGTCACGAGCAGTACTTC; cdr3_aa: CASSSTLGLGGHEQYF
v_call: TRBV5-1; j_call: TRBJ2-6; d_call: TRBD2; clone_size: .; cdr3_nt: TGCGCCAGCAGCTTGCTAGCGGGGGGGACTGGGGCCAACGTCCTGACTTTC; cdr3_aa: CASSLLAGGTGANVLTF
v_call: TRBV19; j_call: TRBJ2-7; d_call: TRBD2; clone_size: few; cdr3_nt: TGTGCCAGTAGCCTTCGACTAGCGGGGGGCCACTACGAGCAGTACTTC; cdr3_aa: CASSLRLAGGHYEQYF
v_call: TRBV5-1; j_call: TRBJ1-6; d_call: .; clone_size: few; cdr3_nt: TGCGCCAGCAGCCCTGGACCAGGGCGGAGTTCACCCCTCCACTTT; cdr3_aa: CASSPGPGRSSPLHF
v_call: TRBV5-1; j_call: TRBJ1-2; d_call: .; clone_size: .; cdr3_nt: TGCGCCAGCAGTGCCGAGGGCCGTGGCTACACCTTC; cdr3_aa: CASSAEGRGYTF
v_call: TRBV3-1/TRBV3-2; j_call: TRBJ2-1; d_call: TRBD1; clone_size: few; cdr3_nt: TGTGCCAGCAGCCAGAATAACAGGGGGCAGTTCTTC; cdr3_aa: CASSQNNRGQFF
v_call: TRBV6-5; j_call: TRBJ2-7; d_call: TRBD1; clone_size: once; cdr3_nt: TGTGCCAGCAGCACAATCCCGGGACAGGGGGTAGGGCAGTACTTC; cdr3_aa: CASSTIPGQGVGQYF
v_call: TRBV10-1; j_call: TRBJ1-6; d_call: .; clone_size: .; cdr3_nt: TGCGCCAGCACTAAAGAAGGGAGCTCCTATAATTCACCCCTCCACTTT; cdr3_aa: CASTKEGSSYNSPLHF